Sequencing of this T cell receptor beta chain was carried out in a study of neurological immune-mediated disorders. With 10-nucleotide random UMIs, 5'RACE was used to make the cDNA. TCRdb itself ran the 5' RACE reads through MiXCR, one entry per CDR3 protein. The table has around 42,000 distinct CDR3 sequences, about 13% seen once. Time point in this sample: longitudinal time-point 3. A blood bank in Maryland, USA, provided the volunteers who served as healthy controls. This clonotype showed up many times. J gave up 0 bases and V 2 bases, and 6 bases lay outside the gene matches. Germline CDR1 and CDR2: DFQATT and SNEGSKA (reference sequence). CDR3 size: 16 residues.

The receptor's source is a man younger than 40 in good health. Source material: PBMCs. V is TRBV20-1 and J is TRBJ2-1, with 8 nucleotides matching TRBD2. CDR3 in amino acids: CSARLSGTSSYNEQFF. The CDR3 region has the DNA TGCAGTGCTAGACTTAGCGGGACCTCCTCCTACAATGAGCAGTTCTTC.